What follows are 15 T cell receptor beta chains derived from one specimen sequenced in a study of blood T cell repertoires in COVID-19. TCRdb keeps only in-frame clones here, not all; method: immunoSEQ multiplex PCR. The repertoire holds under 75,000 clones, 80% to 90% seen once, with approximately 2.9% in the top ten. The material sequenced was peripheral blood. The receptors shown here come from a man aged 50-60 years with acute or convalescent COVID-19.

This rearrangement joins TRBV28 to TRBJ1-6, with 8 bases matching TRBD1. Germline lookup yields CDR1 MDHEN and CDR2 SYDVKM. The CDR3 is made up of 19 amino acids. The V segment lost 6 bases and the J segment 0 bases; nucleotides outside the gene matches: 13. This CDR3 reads CASSSGQVLSSSYNSPLHF. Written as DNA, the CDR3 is TGTGCCAGCAGCTCGGGACAGGTACTCTCGAGCTCCTATAATTCACCCCTCCACTTT.

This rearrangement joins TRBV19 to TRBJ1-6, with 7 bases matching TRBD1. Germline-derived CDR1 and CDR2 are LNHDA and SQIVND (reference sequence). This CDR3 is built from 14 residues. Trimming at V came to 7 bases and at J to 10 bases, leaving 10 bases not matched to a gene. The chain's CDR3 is CASTDSRGRSPLHF. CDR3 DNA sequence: TGTGCCAGTACTGATTCGAGGGGGCGATCACCCCTCCACTTT.

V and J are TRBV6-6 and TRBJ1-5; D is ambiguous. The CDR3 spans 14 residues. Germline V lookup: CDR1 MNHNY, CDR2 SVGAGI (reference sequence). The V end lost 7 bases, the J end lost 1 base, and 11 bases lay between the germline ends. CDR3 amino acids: CASTLQWSNQPQHF. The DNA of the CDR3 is TGTGCCAGCACCCTTCAGTGGAGCAATCAGCCCCAGCATTTT.

The CDR3 sequence: CASSLDSVSGNTIYF. CDR3 DNA sequence: TGTGCCAGCAGCTTAGACAGCGTGTCTGGAAACACCATATATTTT. This rearrangement joins TRBV11-2 to TRBJ1-3; D call uncertain. Germline V gene lookup returns CDR1 SGHAT and CDR2 FQNNGV. V lost 0 bases to trimming and J lost 1 base, with 7 bases between them. The CDR3 totals 15 residues.

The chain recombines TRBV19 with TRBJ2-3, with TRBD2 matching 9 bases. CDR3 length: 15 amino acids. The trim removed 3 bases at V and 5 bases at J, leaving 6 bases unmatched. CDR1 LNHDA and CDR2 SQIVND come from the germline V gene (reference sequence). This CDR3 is CASSIWTSVRDTQYF. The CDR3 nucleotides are TGTGCCAGTAGTATTTGGACTAGCGTGCGAGATACGCAGTATTTT.

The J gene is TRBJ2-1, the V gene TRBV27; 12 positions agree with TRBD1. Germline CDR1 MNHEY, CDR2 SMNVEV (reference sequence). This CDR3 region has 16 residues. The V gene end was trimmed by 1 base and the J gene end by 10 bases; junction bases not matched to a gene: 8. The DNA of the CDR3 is TGTGCCAGCAGTTTATGGTTCGGGACAGGGGGCGAAGAGCAGTTCTTC. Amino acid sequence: CASSLWFGTGGEEQFF.

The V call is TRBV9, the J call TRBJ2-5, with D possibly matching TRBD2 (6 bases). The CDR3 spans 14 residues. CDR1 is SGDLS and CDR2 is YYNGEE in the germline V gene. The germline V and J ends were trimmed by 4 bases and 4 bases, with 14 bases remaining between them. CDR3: CASSQTSGLETQYF. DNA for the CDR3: TGTGCCAGCAGCCAGACTAGTGGGTTAGAGACCCAGTACTTC.

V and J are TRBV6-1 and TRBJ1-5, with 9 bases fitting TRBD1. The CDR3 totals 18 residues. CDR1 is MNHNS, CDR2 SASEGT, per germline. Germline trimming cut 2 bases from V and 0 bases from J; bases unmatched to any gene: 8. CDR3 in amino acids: CASSERTGARLSNQPQHF. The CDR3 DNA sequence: TGTGCCAGCAGTGAAAGGACAGGGGCCCGCCTTAGCAATCAGCCCCAGCATTTT.

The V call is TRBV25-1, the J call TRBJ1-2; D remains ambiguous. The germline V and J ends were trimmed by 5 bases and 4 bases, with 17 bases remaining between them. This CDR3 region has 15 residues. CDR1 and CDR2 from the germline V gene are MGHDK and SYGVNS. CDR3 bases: TGTGCCAGCAGTCCTCAGACAACCCGGGGCTATGGCTACACCTTC. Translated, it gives CASSPQTTRGYGYTF.

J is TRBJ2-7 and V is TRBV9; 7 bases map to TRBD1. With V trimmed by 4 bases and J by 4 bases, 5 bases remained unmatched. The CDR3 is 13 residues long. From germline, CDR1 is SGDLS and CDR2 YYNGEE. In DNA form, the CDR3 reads TGTGCCAGCAGCCCACGGGGACAGTACGAGCAGTACTTC. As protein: CASSPRGQYEQYF.

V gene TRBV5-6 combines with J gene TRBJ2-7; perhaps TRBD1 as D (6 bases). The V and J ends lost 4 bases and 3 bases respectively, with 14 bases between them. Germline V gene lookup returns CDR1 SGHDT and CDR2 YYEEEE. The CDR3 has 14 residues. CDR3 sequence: CASSPVGQSYEQYF. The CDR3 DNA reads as TGTGCCAGCAGCCCAGTTGGACAGAGCTACGAGCAGTACTTC.

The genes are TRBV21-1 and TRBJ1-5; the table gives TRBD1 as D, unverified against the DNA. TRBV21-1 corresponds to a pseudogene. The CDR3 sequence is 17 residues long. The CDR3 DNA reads TGTGCCAGCAGCAAAGGGTCCCGGGACAGGGTCCCTCAGCCCCAGCATTTT. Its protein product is CASSKGSRDRVPQPQHF.

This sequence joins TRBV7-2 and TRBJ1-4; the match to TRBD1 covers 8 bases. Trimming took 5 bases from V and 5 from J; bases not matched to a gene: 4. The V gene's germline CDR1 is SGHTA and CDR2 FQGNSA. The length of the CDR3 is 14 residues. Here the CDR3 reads CASSPGTGNEKLFF. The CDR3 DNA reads TGTGCCAGCAGCCCTGGGACAGGCAATGAAAAACTGTTTTTT. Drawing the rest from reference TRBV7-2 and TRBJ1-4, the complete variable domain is GAGVSQSPSNKVTEKGKDVELRCDPISGHTALYWYRQSLGQGLEFLIYFQGNSAPDKSGLPSDRFSAERTGGSVSTLTIQRTQQEDSAVYLCASSPGTGNEKLFFGSGTQLSVL.

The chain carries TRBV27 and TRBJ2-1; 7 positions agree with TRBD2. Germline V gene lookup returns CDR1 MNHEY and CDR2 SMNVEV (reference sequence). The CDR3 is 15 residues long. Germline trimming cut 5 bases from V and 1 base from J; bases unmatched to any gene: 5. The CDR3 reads CASSPGTISYNEQFF. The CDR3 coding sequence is TGTGCCAGCAGTCCCGGGACTATTTCCTACAATGAGCAGTTCTTC.

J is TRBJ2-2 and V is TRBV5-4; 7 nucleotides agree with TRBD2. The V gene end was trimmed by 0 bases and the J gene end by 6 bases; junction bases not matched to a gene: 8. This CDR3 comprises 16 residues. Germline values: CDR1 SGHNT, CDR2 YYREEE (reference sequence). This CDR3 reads CASSLEVGGPSGELFF. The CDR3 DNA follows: TGTGCCAGCAGCTTGGAAGTGGGAGGGCCATCCGGGGAGCTGTTTTTT. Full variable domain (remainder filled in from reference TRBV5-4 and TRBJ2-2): ETGVTQSPTHLIKTRGQQVTLRCSSQSGHNTVSWYQQALGQGPQFIFQYYREEENGRGNFPPRFSGLQFPNYSSELNVNALELDDSALYLCASSLEVGGPSGELFFGEGSRLTVL.